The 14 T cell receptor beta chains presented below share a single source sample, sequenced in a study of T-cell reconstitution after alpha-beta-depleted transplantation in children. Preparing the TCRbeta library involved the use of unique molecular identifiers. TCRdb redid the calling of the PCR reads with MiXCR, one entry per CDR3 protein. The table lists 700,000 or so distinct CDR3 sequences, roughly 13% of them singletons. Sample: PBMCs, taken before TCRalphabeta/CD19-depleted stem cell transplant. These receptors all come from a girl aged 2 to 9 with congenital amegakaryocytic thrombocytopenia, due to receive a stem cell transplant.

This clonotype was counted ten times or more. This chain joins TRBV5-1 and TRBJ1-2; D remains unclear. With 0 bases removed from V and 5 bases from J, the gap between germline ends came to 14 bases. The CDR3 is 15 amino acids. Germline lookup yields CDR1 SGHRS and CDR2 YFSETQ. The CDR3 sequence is CASSLEVLTTYGYTF. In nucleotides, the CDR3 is TGCGCCAGCAGCTTGGAGGTTCTTACAACATATGGCTACACCTTC.

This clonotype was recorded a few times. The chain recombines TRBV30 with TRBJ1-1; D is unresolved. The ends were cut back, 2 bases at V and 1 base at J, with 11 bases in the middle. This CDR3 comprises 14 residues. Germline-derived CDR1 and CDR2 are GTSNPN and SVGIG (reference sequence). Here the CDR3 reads CAWSLSRGNTEAFF. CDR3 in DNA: TGTGCCTGGAGTTTGAGTCGGGGGAACACTGAAGCTTTCTTT.

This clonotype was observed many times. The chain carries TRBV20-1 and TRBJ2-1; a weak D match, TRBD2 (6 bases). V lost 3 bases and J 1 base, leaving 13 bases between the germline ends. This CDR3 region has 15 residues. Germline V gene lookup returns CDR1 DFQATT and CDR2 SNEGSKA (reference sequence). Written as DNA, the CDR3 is TGCAGTGCTAGCGGACTACTAAATTCCTACAATGAGCAGTTCTTC. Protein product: CSASGLLNSYNEQFF.

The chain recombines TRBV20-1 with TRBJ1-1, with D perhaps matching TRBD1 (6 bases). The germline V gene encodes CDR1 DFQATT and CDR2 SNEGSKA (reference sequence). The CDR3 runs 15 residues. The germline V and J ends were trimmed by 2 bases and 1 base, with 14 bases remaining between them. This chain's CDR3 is CSARSRGRPNTEAFF. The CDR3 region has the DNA TGCAGTGCTAGATCGCGGGGGCGCCCGAACACTGAAGCTTTCTTT.

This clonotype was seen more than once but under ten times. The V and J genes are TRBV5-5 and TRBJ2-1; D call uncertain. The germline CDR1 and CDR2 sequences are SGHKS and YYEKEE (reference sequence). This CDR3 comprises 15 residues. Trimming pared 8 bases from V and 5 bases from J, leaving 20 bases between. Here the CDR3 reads CASTLGPHPNNEQFF. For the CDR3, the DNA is TGTGCCAGTACCCTAGGCCCACATCCAAACAATGAGCAGTTCTTC.

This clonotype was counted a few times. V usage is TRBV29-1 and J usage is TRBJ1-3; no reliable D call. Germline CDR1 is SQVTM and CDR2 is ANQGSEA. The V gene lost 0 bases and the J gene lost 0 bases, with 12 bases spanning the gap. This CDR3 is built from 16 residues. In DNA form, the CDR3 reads TGCAGCGTTGAAGATCGGTTAGGCGTCTCTGGAAACACCATATATTTT. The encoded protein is CSVEDRLGVSGNTIYF.

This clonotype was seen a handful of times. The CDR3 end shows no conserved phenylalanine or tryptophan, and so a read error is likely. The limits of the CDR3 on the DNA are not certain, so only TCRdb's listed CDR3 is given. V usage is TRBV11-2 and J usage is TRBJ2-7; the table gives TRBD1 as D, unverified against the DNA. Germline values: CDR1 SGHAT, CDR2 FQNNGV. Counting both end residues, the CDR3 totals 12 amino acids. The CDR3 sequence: CASSPYRGLLVL.

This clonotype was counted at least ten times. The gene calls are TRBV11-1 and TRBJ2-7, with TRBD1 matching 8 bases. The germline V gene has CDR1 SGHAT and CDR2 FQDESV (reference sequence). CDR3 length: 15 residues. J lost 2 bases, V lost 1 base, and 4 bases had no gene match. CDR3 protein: CASSLGGTGAYEQYF. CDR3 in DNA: TGTGCCAGCAGCTTAGGCGGGACAGGAGCCTACGAGCAGTACTTC.

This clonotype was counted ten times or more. CDR3 sequence (DNA): TGCGCCAGCAGCCAAGAAGTCGTGGGAGGGGCGGCAGATACGCAGTATTTT. The encoded protein is CASSQEVVGGAADTQYF. The rearrangement links TRBV4-1 to TRBJ2-3; 7 nucleotides agree with TRBD2. This CDR3 spans 17 amino acids. V lost 0 bases to trimming and J lost 4 bases; unmatched junction nucleotides: 10. Germline CDR1 and CDR2: MGHRA and YSYEKL.

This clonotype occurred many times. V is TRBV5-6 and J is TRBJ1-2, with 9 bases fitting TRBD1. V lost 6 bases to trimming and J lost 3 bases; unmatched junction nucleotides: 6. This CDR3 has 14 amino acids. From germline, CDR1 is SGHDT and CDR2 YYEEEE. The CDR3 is CASIRTGGDYGYTF. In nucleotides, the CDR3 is TGTGCCAGCATCCGAACAGGGGGCGACTATGGCTACACCTTC.

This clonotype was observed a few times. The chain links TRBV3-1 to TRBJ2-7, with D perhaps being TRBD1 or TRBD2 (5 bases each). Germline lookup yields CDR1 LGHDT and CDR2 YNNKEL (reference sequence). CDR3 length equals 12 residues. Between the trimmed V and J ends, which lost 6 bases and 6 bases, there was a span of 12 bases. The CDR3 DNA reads TGTGCCAGCAGTTTCCGGGGCCCCGAGCAGTACTTC. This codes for CASSFRGPEQYF.

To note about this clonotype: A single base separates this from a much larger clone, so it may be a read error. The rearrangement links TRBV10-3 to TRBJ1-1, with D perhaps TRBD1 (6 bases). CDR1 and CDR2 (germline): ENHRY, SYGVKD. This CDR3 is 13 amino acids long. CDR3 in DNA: TGTGTCATCAGCCCCGACAGGAGCCCTGAAGCTTTCTTT. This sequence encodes CVISPDRSPEAFF.

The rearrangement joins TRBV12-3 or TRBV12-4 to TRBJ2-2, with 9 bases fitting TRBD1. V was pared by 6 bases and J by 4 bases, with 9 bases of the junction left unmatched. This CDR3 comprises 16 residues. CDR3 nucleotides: TGTGCCAGCAGAGGAACAGGGGGCGTCAGCACCGGGGAGCTGTTTTTT. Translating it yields CASRGTGGVSTGELFF.

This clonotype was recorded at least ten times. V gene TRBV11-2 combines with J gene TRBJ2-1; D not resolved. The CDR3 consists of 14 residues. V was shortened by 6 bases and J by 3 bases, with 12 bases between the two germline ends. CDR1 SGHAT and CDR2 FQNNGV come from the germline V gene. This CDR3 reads CASRFSVVYNEQFF. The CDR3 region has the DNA TGTGCCAGCAGGTTTTCGGTCGTCTACAATGAGCAGTTCTTC.